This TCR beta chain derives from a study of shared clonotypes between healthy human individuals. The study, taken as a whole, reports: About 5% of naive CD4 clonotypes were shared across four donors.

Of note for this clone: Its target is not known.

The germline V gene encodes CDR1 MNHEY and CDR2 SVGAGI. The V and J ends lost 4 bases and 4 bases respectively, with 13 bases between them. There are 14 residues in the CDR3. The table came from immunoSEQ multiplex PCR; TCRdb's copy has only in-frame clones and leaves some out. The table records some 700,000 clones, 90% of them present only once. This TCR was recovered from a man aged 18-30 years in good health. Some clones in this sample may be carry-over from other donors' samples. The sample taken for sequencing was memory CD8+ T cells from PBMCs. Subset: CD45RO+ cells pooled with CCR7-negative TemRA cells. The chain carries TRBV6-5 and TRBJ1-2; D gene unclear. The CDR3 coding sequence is TGTGCCAGCAGTTTTCGGGAGGGATCCTATGGCTACACCTTC. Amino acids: CASSFREGSYGYTF.